The 18 T cell receptor beta chains below were found in one sample sequenced in a study of control samples from healthy donors and cancer patients (dated by TCRdb to 2018 to 2021). The library was prepared using the immunoSEQ multiplex PCR assay. TCRdb carries this immuneACCESS record with in-frame sequences only. Its versions omit some clonotypes, under half of them owing to an unresolved V gene in the studies checked, with the rest unexplained. The sample yields some 58,000 clones; 70% to 90% were counted once. More than 9.5% of the sample is held by the ten biggest clonotypes. The sample comprised PBMCs. These receptors originate from a woman aged 55-69 years with lung cancer.

The chain combines TRBV28 with TRBJ1-1; D is undetermined. Germline V CDR1 and CDR2: MDHEN, SYDVKM. Trimming left V 8 bases short and J 1 base short, with 8 bases between. This CDR3 has 12 residues. Here the CDR3 DNA reads TGTGCCAGCGGTGCGGGGAACACTGAAGCTTTCTTT. Translating it yields CASGAGNTEAFF.

The V and J genes are TRBV11-2 and TRBJ2-7; 7 bases are shared with TRBD2. The germline gives CDR1 SGHAT, CDR2 FQNNGV. The CDR3 has 16 amino acids. V was pared by 6 bases and J by 2 bases, with 13 bases of the junction left unmatched. CDR3 region: CASSSPRKRGTYEQYF. CDR3 DNA: TGTGCCAGCAGTTCCCCGAGGAAGCGGGGAACCTACGAGCAGTACTTC.

CDR3 in DNA: TGTGCCAGTAGGACAGGGGGCCTGGAAAATCAGCCCCAGCATTTT. Amino acids: CASRTGGLENQPQHF. This sequence joins TRBV19 and TRBJ1-5; 10 bases line up with TRBD1. The germline V gene encodes CDR1 LNHDA and CDR2 SQIVND (reference sequence). The CDR3 is 15 amino acids. J was trimmed by 4 bases and V by 6 bases; bases with no gene match: 6.

This chain uses TRBV7-2 with TRBJ2-7, with D tentatively TRBD1 or TRBD2 (5 bases each). V shed 5 bases and J shed 6 bases, with 11 bases lying between them. This CDR3 spans 12 amino acids. Germline V gene data show CDR1 as SGHTA and CDR2 as FQGNSA. CDR3 residues: CASSGTPREQYF. In nucleotides, the CDR3 is TGTGCCAGCAGCGGGACCCCCCGCGAGCAGTACTTC.

This chain uses TRBV7-8 with TRBJ2-1, with 8 bases lining up with TRBD2. The CDR3 runs 14 residues. The ends lost 0 bases at V and 10 bases at J; junction bases unmatched: 5. Germline loops: CDR1 SGHVS, CDR2 FQNEAQ. CDR3 sequence (DNA): TGTGCCAGCAGCTTAGCACCAGCGGGAGTAGAGCAGTTCTTC. It translates to CASSLAPAGVEQFF. The whole variable domain, remainder taken from reference TRBV7-8 and TRBJ2-1, is GAGVSQSPRYKVAKRGQDVALRCDPISGHVSLFWYQQALGQGPEFLTYFQNEAQLDKSGLPSDRFFAERPEGSVSTLKIQRTQQEDSAVYLCASSLAPAGVEQFFGPGTRLTVL.

The chain employs TRBV6-6 and TRBJ2-1; 11 nucleotides line up with TRBD1. With V trimmed by 6 bases and J by 8 bases, 6 bases remained unmatched. The CDR3 covers 14 residues. Germline V gives CDR1 MNHNY, CDR2 SVGAGI (reference sequence). This chain's CDR3 is CASRLGQGAYEQFF. As DNA, the CDR3 is TGTGCCAGCAGACTAGGACAGGGGGCCTATGAGCAGTTCTTC.

The J gene is TRBJ2-7, the V gene TRBV2; D is perhaps TRBD2 (7 bases). CDR1 is SNHLY, CDR2 FYNNEI, per germline. Trimming stripped 8 bases from V and 5 bases from J, with 13 bases between. The CDR3 contains 12 residues. CDR3 region: CASSSGGHEQYF. The CDR3 region has the DNA TGTGCCAGCTCCTCCGGGGGGCACGAGCAGTACTTC.

This clone has only one observation. The CDR3 region is CATGYRDRGETQYF. The CDR3 region has the DNA TGTGCCACGGGCTACAGGGACCGGGGAGAGACCCAGTACTTC. The chain links TRBV6-5 to TRBJ2-5; D might be TRBD1 (6 bases). The CDR3 is made up of 14 amino acids. V lost 10 bases, J lost 4 bases, and 19 bases lay in between. The germline gives CDR1 MNHEY, CDR2 SVGAGI.

The chain employs TRBV18 and TRBJ2-3, with TRBD2 matching over 7 bases. This CDR3 has 15 residues. From germline, CDR1 is KGHSH and CDR2 LQKENI. The trim removed 3 bases at V and 2 bases at J, leaving 5 bases unmatched. The CDR3 reads CASSPRERDTDTQYF. CDR3 sequence (DNA): TGTGCCAGCTCACCCCGCGAGCGGGACACAGATACGCAGTATTTT.

The CDR3 loop reads CASRLSVTGGGETQYF. DNA of the CDR3: TGTGCCAGCAGACTTTCTGTAACAGGGGGAGGTGAGACCCAGTACTTC. The V call is TRBV7-8, the J call TRBJ2-5; 8 bases match TRBD1. The CDR3 has 16 residues. In germline, CDR1 is SGHVS, CDR2 FQNEAQ. V lost 6 bases, J lost 5 bases, and 14 bases stayed unmatched.

This chain connects TRBV3-1 (or the pseudogene TRBV3-2) to TRBJ1-2; 8 bases match TRBD1. Germline V gene data show CDR1 as LGHDT and CDR2 as YNNKEL (reference sequence). The CDR3 runs to 14 residues. V dropped 2 bases and J dropped 8; count of bases not matched to a gene: 7. This CDR3 reads CASSQRTGRQGYTF. As DNA, the CDR3 is TGTGCCAGCAGCCAAAGGACAGGGAGACAGGGCTACACCTTC.

V gene TRBV28 combines with J gene TRBJ2-7; D remains unclear. Between the trimmed V and J ends, which lost 3 bases and 2 bases, there was a span of 5 bases. This CDR3 comprises 12 residues. CDR1 and CDR2 (germline): MDHEN, SYDVKM. This CDR3 reads CASSLLPYEQYF. CDR3 coding DNA: TGTGCCAGCAGTTTGCTGCCCTACGAGCAGTACTTC.

The rearrangement links TRBV19 to TRBJ2-3; 8 bases are shared with TRBD1. V shed 2 bases, J shed 1 base, and the junction held 2 bases outside the gene matches. This CDR3 is 15 amino acids long. The germline CDR1 and CDR2 sequences are LNHDA and SQIVND (reference sequence). The CDR3 spells CASSITGGGTDTQYF. The CDR3 DNA reads as TGTGCCAGTAGTATAACAGGGGGAGGCACAGATACGCAGTATTTT.

This sequence joins TRBV2 and TRBJ1-1; D unresolved. Between the trimmed V and J ends, which lost 7 bases and 3 bases, there was a span of 12 bases. The germline V gene encodes CDR1 SNHLY and CDR2 FYNNEI. This CDR3 region has 13 residues. The CDR3 DNA follows: TGTGCCAGCAATCTCGACGGGGACACTGAAGCTTTCTTT. Translation gives CASNLDGDTEAFF.

This sequence joins TRBV29-1 and TRBJ2-7; the match to TRBD1 covers 9 bases. The CDR3 runs 16 residues. CDR1 and CDR2 from the germline V gene are SQVTM and ANQGSEA. The junction had 11 bases not matched to a gene; V was cut back by 2 bases and J by 3 bases. The CDR3 sequence: CSVEKFSGTGRYEQYF. The CDR3 DNA reads as TGCAGCGTTGAAAAATTTTCCGGGACAGGGCGCTACGAGCAGTACTTC.

The chain combines TRBV5-5 with TRBJ2-3, with 8 bases lining up with TRBD2. This CDR3 has 15 residues. J lost 3 bases, V lost 2 bases, and 5 bases had no gene match. CDR1 SGHKS and CDR2 YYEKEE come from the germline V gene (reference sequence). The CDR3 nucleotides are TGTGCCAGCAGCTTTCTCGGGGGGGCGACAGATACGCAGTATTTT. It yields the protein CASSFLGGATDTQYF. Complete variable domain (other parts from reference TRBV5-5 and TRBJ2-3): DAGVTQSPTHLIKTRGQQVTLRCSPISGHKSVSWYQQVLGQGPQFIFQYYEKEERGRGNFPDRFSARQFPNYSSELNVNALLLGDSALYLCASSFLGGATDTQYFGPGTRLTVL.

This chain joins TRBV27 and TRBJ2-3, with D unresolved. Germline values: CDR1 MNHEY, CDR2 SMNVEV (reference sequence). V lost 0 bases and J 5 bases, leaving 9 bases between the germline ends. This CDR3 is built from 14 residues. The CDR3 DNA reads as TGTGCCAGCAGTTTATCACTTGTGGGAGATACGCAGTATTTT. As protein: CASSLSLVGDTQYF.

V gene TRBV19 combines with J gene TRBJ2-5; 8 nucleotides align to TRBD1. The CDR3 consists of 15 residues. Germline loops: CDR1 LNHDA, CDR2 SQIVND (reference sequence). The trim removed 7 bases at V and 1 base at J, leaving 8 bases unmatched. In nucleotides, the CDR3 is TGTGCCAGTACTTCAGGACAGGGATCCCAAGAGACCCAGTACTTC. Translated: CASTSGQGSQETQYF.